The entry below describes one T cell receptor (beta chain). Its matching antigen is unknown. This specimen comes from a study of T-cell reconstitution after alpha-beta-depleted transplantation in children. For TCRbeta, the library was prepared with unique molecular identifiers. TCRdb passed the PCR reads through MiXCR, listing each CDR3 protein once. The data contain 900,000 or so distinct CDR3 sequences, 16% of them singletons. Trimming removed 11 bases at V and 4 bases at J, with 11 bases between. Germline V gene lookup returns CDR1 SGHAT and CDR2 FQNNGV. The CDR3 extends over 11 amino acids. Study outcomes and limitations: T-cell counts and diversity at one year post-transplant came mainly from newly produced T cells.

Material: PBMCs, mostly from graft donor cells, obtained 360 days after TCRalphabeta/CD19-depleted stem cell transplant. This sequence was found in a male patient younger than 18 who had a stem cell transplant for acute lymphoblastic leukemia, so the T cells may come from the graft donor. This chain uses TRBV11-2 with TRBJ1-1, with D perhaps TRBD1 (5 bases). As DNA, the CDR3 is TGTGCCGTGGGGGTGTTCACTGAAGCTTTCTTT. Encoded protein: CAVGVFTEAFF.